What follows are 8 T cell receptor beta chains derived from one specimen sequenced in a study of T cell repertoires in cytomegalovirus infection. These receptors' targets are unknown. In TCRdb, the reads were re-called with MiXCR into one record per CDR3 protein. The sample includes roughly 78,000 distinct CDR3 sequences, 40% of them seen just once. The input for sequencing was CD8+ T cells from cultured PBMCs, taken from culture after CMV antigen stimulation. The receptors were gathered from a human donor in good health (CMV status not recorded). Some clones in this sample may be carry-over from other donors' samples.

J is TRBJ2-3 and V is TRBV4-1, with unresolved D. CDR3 size: 15 residues. Trimming stripped 0 bases from V and 4 bases from J, with 11 bases between. Per the germline V gene, CDR1 is MGHRA and CDR2 is YSYEKL. The CDR3: CASSQDKVAPDTQYF. As DNA, the CDR3 is TGCGCCAGCAGCCAAGATAAGGTAGCTCCAGATACGCAGTATTTT.

This chain joins TRBV27 and TRBJ1-1, with D possibly matching TRBD1 (5 bases). From germline, CDR1 is MNHEY and CDR2 SMNVEV (reference sequence). The V gene lost 7 bases and the J gene lost 0 bases, with 15 bases spanning the gap. The CDR3 length is 15 residues. The CDR3 DNA follows: TGTGCCAGCACCCCTGGGGGGGGATTGAACACTGAAGCTTTCTTT. Encoded protein: CASTPGGGLNTEAFF.

This clonotype was picked up a small number of times. DNA of the CDR3: TGTGCCATTGGACAACCCGCAGATACGCAGTATTTT. Its protein product is CAIGQPADTQYF. The gene calls are TRBV19 and TRBJ2-3, with a possible D match to TRBD1 (5 bases). The length of the CDR3 is 12 residues. Germline CDR1 is LNHDA and CDR2 is SQIVND (reference sequence). Trimming removed 10 bases from V and 4 bases from J, with 12 bases in between.

The chain carries TRBV7-2 and TRBJ2-3; 9 positions agree with TRBD1. The CDR3 has 17 residues. Germline CDR1 reads SGHTA; CDR2 reads FQGNSA. J was trimmed by 4 bases and V by 5 bases; bases with no gene match: 13. The CDR3 DNA reads TGTGCCAGCAGCAAAGTCGGGGGACAGGGCATCGCAGATACGCAGTATTTT. Residues: CASSKVGGQGIADTQYF.

This sequence joins TRBV11-1 and TRBJ2-5, with a tentative D call TRBD1 (6 bases). Looked up from germline, CDR1 is SGHAT and CDR2 is FQDESV (reference sequence). The CDR3 length is 16 residues. Trimming pared 5 bases from V and 1 base from J, leaving 17 bases between. The CDR3 region is CASSVGHKFFQETQYF. DNA for the CDR3: TGTGCCAGCAGCGTGGGACATAAGTTTTTCCAAGAGACCCAGTACTTC.

V and J are TRBV7-6 and TRBJ2-5; D remains ambiguous. Germline loops: CDR1 SGHVS, CDR2 FNYEAQ. V shed 5 bases and J shed 6 bases, with 13 bases lying between them. The CDR3 loop spans 13 amino acids. Here the CDR3 reads CASSVEWAQTQYF. The CDR3 coding sequence is TGTGCCAGCAGCGTAGAGTGGGCCCAGACCCAGTACTTC.

V is TRBV4-1 and J is TRBJ1-5; D is uncertain. Germline lookup yields CDR1 MGHRA and CDR2 YSYEKL. The CDR3 covers 13 residues. V gave up 0 bases and J gave up 0 bases, with 0 bases separating them. CDR3 amino acids: CASSQDSNQPQHF. DNA for the CDR3: TGCGCCAGCAGCCAAGATAGCAATCAGCCCCAGCATTTT.

J is TRBJ2-7 and V is TRBV20-1; 9 bases match TRBD1. CDR1 is DFQATT and CDR2 is SNEGSKA in the germline V gene (reference sequence). The ends lost 0 bases at V and 6 bases at J; junction bases unmatched: 12. There are 16 residues in the CDR3. Here the CDR3 reads CSARDLRGTGSGEQYF. DNA for the CDR3: TGCAGTGCTAGAGATTTGAGGGGGACAGGGTCGGGCGAGCAGTACTTC.